The entry below gives a single TCR beta chain sequence along with its context. The germline V gene has CDR1 SNHLY and CDR2 FYNNEI. The CDR3 totals 13 residues. Losses at the gene ends were 4 bases for V and 4 bases for J; bases not matched to a gene: 1. This record comes from a study of T cell changes during pregnancy in multiple sclerosis. The assay was immunoSEQ multiplex PCR, and TCRdb's table has in-frame clones only and misses some. The sample lists 50,000 or so clones, 85% to 90% seen once, with 6.5% to 9.5% in the top ten. The receptor was isolated from a female donor with multiple sclerosis, enrolled in a pregnancy study. The sequencing here drew on CD8+ T cells from peripheral blood mononuclear cells, taken in the second trimester of pregnancy. The V call is TRBV2, the J call TRBJ1-5; 7 nucleotides match TRBD1. CDR3 protein: CASSAGQNQPQHF. Written as DNA, the CDR3 is TGTGCCAGCAGTGCGGGACAGAATCAGCCCCAGCATTTT.